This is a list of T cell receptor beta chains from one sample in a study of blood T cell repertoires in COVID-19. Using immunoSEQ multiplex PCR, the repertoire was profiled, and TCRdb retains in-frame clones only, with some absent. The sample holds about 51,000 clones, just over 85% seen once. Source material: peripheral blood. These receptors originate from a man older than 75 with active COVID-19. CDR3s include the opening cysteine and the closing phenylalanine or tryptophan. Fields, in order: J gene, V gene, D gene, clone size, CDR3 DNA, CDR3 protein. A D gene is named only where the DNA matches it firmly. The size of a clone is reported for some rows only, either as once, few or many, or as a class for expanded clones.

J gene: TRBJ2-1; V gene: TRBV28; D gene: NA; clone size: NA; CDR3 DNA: TGTGCCAGCACCGTCTGGGGGGAGGAGCAGTTCTTC; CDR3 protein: CASTVWGEEQFF
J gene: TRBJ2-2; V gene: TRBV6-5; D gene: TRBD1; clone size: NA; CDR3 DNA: TGTGCCAGCAGCCACAGGGGGAACACCGGGGAGCTGTTTTTT; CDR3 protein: CASSHRGNTGELFF
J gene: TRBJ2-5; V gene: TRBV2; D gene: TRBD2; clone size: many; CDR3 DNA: TGTGCCAGCAGTGCTCTAGCGGGGACACAAGAGACCCAGTACTTC; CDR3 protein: CASSALAGTQETQYF
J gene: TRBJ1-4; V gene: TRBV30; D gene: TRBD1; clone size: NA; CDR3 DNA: TGTGCCTGGAGTAGACTGGGACAGGGGAATGAAAAACTGTTTTTT; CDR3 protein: CAWSRLGQGNEKLFF
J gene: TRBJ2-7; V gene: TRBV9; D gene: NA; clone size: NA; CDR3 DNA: TGTGCCAGCAGCGAGGAGACTAGATCGAGCTCCTACGAGCAGTACTTC; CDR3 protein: CASSEETRSSSYEQYF
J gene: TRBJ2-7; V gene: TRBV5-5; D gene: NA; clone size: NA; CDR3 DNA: TGTGCCAGCAGCTTGGCCAGCGGTATTTACGAGCAGTACTTC; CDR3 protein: CASSLASGIYEQYF
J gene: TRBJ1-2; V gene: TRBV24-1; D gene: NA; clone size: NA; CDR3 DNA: TGTGCCACCAGTGATCCAACGTCAGGGGCGGATGGCTACACCTTC; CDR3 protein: CATSDPTSGADGYTF
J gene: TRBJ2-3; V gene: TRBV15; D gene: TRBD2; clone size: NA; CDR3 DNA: TGTGCCACCAGCAGCCCTCCTAGCGGGAGAGCAGATACGCAGTATTTT; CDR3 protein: CATSSPPSGRADTQYF
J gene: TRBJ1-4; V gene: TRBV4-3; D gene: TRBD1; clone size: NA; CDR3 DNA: TGCGCCAGCAGCCAAGAACCCCCCGGGACAGGGAATGAAAAACTGTTTTTT; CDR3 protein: CASSQEPPGTGNEKLFF
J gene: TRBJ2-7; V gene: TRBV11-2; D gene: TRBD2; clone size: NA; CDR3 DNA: TGTGCCAGCAGCCCAACTAGCGGGGGCGGCTACGAGCAGTACTTC; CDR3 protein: CASSPTSGGGYEQYF
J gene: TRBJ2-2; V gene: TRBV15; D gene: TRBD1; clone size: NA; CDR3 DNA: TGTGCCACCAGCAGAGCCTTAGGACAGGGGGCGAACACCGGGGAGCTGTTTTTT; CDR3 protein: CATSRALGQGANTGELFF
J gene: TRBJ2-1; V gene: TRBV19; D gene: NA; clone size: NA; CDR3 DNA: TGTGCCAGTAGTATTATCGATGAGCAGTTCTTC; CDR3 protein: CASSIIDEQFF
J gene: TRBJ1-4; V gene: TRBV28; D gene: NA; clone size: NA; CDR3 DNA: TGTGCCAGTGGAGGGCGGATGAATGAAAAACTGTTTTTT; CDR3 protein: CASGGRMNEKLFF
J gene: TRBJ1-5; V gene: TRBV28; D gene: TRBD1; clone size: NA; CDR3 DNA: TGTGCCAGCAGCCGACAGGGGGCTGGAGGCAATCAGCCCCAGCATTTT; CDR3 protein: CASSRQGAGGNQPQHF